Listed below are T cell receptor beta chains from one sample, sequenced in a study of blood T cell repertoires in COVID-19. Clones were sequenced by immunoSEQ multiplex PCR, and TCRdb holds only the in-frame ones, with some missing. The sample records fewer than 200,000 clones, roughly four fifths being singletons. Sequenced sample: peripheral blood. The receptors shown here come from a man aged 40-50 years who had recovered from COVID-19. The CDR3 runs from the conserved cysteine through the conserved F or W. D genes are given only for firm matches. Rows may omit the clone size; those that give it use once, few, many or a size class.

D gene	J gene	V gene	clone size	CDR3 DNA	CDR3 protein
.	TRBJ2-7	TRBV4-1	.	TGCGCCAGCAGCCAAGGGGGGCCCCTCTCCGAGCAGTACTTC	CASSQGGPLSEQYF
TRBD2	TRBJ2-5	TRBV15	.	TGTGCCACCAGCAAGGGGGAACTAGCGGGAAGAGAAGAGACCCAGTACTTC	CATSKGELAGREETQYF
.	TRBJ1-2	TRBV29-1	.	TGCAGCGTGTACACAGGGTCTGGCTACACCTTC	CSVYTGSGYTF
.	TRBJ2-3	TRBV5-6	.	TGTGCCAGCAGCTTGACAGGGGGGGCCACAGATACGCAGTATTTT	CASSLTGGATDTQYF
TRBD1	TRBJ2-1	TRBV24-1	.	TGTGCCACCAGTGAACCGGGACAGGGGGGATTAAGCTCCTACAATGAGCAGTTCTTC	CATSEPGQGGLSSYNEQFF
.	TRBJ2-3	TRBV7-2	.	TGTGCCAGCAGCCCCGACAGGAGCCTTTTAGATACGCAGTATTTT	CASSPDRSLLDTQYF
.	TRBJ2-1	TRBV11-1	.	TGTGCCAGCAGCTTACCTCCGCGAGGCAATGAGCAGTTCTTC	CASSLPPRGNEQFF
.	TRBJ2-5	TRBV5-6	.	TGTGCCAGCAGCCTCGGGTTCCAAGAGACCCAGTACTTC	CASSLGFQETQYF
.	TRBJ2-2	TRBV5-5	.	TGTGCCAGCAGCCTATCGGGACTTCTGAACACCGGGGAGCTGTTTTTT	CASSLSGLLNTGELFF
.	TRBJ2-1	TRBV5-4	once	TGTGCCAGCAGCTTGGAGGGAGCCCGGGGTAATGAGCAGTTCTTC	CASSLEGARGNEQFF
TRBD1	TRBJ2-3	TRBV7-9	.	TGTGCCAGCAGCGCTCGACAGGGTAGCACAGATACGCAGTATTTT	CASSARQGSTDTQYF
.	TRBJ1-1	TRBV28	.	TGTGCCAGCAGTTCCCTAGACCCAAACGGCGGCACTGAAGCTTTCTTT	CASSSLDPNGGTEAFF
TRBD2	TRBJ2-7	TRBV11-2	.	TGTGCCAGCAGTCTTAGCGGGGGATTTTACGAGCAGTACTTC	CASSLSGGFYEQYF
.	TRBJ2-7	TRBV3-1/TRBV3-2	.	TGTGCCAGCAGCCGGACCCCACAGGGCTACGAGCAGTACTTC	CASSRTPQGYEQYF
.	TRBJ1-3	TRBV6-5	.	TGTGCCAGCAGTCTTACGACAGGCCTTGGAAACACCATATATTTT	CASSLTTGLGNTIYF
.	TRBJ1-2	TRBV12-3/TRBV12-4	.	TGTGCCAGCAGTCCCCAGAGGAGTGGCTACACCTTC	CASSPQRSGYTF
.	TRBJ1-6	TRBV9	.	TGTGCCAGCAGCGTAGGTGGGGGGAATTCACCCCTCCACTTT	CASSVGGGNSPLHF
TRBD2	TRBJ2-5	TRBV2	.	TGTGCCAGCAGTGAGCGGGGGGGCCTCAAGACCCAGTACTTC	CASSERGGLKTQYF
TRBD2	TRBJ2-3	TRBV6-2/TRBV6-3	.	TGTGCCAGCAGTGAGGGGCGGGGGAGATACACAGATACGCAGTATTTT	CASSEGRGRYTDTQYF
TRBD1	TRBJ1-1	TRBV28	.	TGTGCCAGCAGTCCACAGGGGGCGGACACTGAAGCTTTCTTT	CASSPQGADTEAFF
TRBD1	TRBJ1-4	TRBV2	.	TGTGCCAGCAGTGATGACAGGGTTCGAGAAAAACTGTTTTTT	CASSDDRVREKLFF
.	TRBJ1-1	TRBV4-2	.	TGTGCCAGCACCCCCATCAGGGGTTACATGAACACTGAAGCTTTCTTT	CASTPIRGYMNTEAFF
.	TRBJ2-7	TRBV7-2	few	TGTGCCAGCAGCTCCGACACGATTTCCTACGAGCAGTACTTC	CASSSDTISYEQYF
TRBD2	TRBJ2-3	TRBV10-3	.	TGTGCCAACGCTCCGGGACTAGCGGGAGCAGATACGCAGTATTTT	CANAPGLAGADTQYF
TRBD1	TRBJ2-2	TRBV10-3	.	TGTGCCATCAGTGACAGGGGGCCCGCCGGGGAGCTGTTTTTT	CAISDRGPAGELFF
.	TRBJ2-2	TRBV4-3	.	TGCGCCAGCAGCCAAGGAGCGGTTACGAACACCGGGGAGCTGTTTTTT	CASSQGAVTNTGELFF
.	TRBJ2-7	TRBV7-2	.	TGTGCCAGCAGCTACGCCGGGACTGTCTTGGGGGAGCAGTACTTC	CASSYAGTVLGEQYF
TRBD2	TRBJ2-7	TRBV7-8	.	TGTGCCAGCAGCACGAGGACTAGCGGGAGCTACGAGCAGTACTTC	CASSTRTSGSYEQYF
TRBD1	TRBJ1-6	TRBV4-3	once	TGCGCCAGCAGCCATGGGGGACAGGGTACGATTTCACCCCTCCACTTT	CASSHGGQGTISPLHF
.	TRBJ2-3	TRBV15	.	TGTGCCACCAGCAGAATACCTCGGACTGACACAGATACGCAGTATTTT	CATSRIPRTDTDTQYF
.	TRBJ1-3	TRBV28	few	TGTGCCAGCATCAGGGGAACTGGAAACACCATATATTTT	CASIRGTGNTIYF
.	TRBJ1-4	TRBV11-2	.	TGTGCCAGCAGTCGAACAGGGTCGGGGGAAAAACTGTTTTTT	CASSRTGSGEKLFF
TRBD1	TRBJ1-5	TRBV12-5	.	TGTGCTAGTGGTCCGAACAGACAGGGGGTCAATCAGCCCCAGCATTTT	CASGPNRQGVNQPQHF
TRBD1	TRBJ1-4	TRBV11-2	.	TGTGCCAGCAGCCTAGCGGGGGAGTCAGGGGGTAATGAAAAACTGTTTTTT	CASSLAGESGGNEKLFF
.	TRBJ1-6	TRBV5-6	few	TGTGCCAGCAGCTTGATGGCAGACCGGGATCGGTCACCCCTCCACTTT	CASSLMADRDRSPLHF
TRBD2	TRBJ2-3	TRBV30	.	TGTGCCTGGAGTCCAAGCGGGGGGGAGGCAGATACGCAGTATTTT	CAWSPSGGEADTQYF
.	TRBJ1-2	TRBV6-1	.	TGTGCCAGCAGTGAATATGGGGAGAACTATGGCTACACCTTC	CASSEYGENYGYTF
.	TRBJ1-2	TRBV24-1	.	TGTGCCACCAGTGACAACAGGGATTCTAACTATGGCTACACCTTC	CATSDNRDSNYGYTF
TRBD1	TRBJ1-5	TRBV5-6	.	TGTGCCAGCAGCACCACCGCACAGGGGGAAAATCAGCCCCAGCATTTT	CASSTTAQGENQPQHF
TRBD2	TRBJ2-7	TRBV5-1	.	TGCGCCAGCAGGGGGACTAACTACGAGCAGTACTTC	CASRGTNYEQYF
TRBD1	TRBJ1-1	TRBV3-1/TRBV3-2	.	TGTGCCAGCAGCGATACAGGGGGCAGGACTGAAGCTTTCTTT	CASSDTGGRTEAFF
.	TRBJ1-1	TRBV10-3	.	TGTGCCATCAGTGAGTCGGCAGGGAGGCAGGAAGCTTTCTTT	CAISESAGRQEAFF
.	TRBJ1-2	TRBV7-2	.	TGTGCCAGCACCCCGGACAGAGGCAACTATGGCTACACCTTC	CASTPDRGNYGYTF
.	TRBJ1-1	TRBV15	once	TGTGCCACCAGCCGGACGGGGGGCGCTGAAGCTTTCTTT	CATSRTGGAEAFF
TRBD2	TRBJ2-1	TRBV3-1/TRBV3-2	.	TGTGCCAGCAGTTCCAGGGACCGTTGGGGAGGGGAGCAGTTCTTC	CASSSRDRWGGEQFF
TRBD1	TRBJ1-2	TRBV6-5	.	TGTGCCACCGAAACAGGGGGAGGGTATGGCTACACCTTC	CATETGGGYGYTF
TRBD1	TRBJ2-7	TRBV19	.	TGTGCCAGTAGTATCGGGACAGACGACTCAATATTTAACTACGAGCAGTACTTC	CASSIGTDDSIFNYEQYF
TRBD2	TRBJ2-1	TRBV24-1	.	TGTGCCACCTGCGGGACTAGCGGCGATGAGCAGTTCTTC	CATCGTSGDEQFF
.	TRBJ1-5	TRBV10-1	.	TGCGCCTGGGGGGGTAGCCAGCCCCAGCATTTT	CAWGGSQPQHF
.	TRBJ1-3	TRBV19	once	TGTGCCAGTAGTCAGGGTACTGGAAACACCATATATTTT	CASSQGTGNTIYF
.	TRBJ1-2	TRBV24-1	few	TGTGCCACCAGTGATGAGGGAAACTATGGCTACACCTTC	CATSDEGNYGYTF
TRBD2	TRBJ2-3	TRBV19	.	TGTGCCAGTATGGGGACTAAAACAGATACGCAGTATTTT	CASMGTKTDTQYF
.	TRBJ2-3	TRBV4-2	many	TGTGCCAGCAGCCAAGATGGTGATAGCGGTAGCACAGATACGCAGTATTTT	CASSQDGDSGSTDTQYF